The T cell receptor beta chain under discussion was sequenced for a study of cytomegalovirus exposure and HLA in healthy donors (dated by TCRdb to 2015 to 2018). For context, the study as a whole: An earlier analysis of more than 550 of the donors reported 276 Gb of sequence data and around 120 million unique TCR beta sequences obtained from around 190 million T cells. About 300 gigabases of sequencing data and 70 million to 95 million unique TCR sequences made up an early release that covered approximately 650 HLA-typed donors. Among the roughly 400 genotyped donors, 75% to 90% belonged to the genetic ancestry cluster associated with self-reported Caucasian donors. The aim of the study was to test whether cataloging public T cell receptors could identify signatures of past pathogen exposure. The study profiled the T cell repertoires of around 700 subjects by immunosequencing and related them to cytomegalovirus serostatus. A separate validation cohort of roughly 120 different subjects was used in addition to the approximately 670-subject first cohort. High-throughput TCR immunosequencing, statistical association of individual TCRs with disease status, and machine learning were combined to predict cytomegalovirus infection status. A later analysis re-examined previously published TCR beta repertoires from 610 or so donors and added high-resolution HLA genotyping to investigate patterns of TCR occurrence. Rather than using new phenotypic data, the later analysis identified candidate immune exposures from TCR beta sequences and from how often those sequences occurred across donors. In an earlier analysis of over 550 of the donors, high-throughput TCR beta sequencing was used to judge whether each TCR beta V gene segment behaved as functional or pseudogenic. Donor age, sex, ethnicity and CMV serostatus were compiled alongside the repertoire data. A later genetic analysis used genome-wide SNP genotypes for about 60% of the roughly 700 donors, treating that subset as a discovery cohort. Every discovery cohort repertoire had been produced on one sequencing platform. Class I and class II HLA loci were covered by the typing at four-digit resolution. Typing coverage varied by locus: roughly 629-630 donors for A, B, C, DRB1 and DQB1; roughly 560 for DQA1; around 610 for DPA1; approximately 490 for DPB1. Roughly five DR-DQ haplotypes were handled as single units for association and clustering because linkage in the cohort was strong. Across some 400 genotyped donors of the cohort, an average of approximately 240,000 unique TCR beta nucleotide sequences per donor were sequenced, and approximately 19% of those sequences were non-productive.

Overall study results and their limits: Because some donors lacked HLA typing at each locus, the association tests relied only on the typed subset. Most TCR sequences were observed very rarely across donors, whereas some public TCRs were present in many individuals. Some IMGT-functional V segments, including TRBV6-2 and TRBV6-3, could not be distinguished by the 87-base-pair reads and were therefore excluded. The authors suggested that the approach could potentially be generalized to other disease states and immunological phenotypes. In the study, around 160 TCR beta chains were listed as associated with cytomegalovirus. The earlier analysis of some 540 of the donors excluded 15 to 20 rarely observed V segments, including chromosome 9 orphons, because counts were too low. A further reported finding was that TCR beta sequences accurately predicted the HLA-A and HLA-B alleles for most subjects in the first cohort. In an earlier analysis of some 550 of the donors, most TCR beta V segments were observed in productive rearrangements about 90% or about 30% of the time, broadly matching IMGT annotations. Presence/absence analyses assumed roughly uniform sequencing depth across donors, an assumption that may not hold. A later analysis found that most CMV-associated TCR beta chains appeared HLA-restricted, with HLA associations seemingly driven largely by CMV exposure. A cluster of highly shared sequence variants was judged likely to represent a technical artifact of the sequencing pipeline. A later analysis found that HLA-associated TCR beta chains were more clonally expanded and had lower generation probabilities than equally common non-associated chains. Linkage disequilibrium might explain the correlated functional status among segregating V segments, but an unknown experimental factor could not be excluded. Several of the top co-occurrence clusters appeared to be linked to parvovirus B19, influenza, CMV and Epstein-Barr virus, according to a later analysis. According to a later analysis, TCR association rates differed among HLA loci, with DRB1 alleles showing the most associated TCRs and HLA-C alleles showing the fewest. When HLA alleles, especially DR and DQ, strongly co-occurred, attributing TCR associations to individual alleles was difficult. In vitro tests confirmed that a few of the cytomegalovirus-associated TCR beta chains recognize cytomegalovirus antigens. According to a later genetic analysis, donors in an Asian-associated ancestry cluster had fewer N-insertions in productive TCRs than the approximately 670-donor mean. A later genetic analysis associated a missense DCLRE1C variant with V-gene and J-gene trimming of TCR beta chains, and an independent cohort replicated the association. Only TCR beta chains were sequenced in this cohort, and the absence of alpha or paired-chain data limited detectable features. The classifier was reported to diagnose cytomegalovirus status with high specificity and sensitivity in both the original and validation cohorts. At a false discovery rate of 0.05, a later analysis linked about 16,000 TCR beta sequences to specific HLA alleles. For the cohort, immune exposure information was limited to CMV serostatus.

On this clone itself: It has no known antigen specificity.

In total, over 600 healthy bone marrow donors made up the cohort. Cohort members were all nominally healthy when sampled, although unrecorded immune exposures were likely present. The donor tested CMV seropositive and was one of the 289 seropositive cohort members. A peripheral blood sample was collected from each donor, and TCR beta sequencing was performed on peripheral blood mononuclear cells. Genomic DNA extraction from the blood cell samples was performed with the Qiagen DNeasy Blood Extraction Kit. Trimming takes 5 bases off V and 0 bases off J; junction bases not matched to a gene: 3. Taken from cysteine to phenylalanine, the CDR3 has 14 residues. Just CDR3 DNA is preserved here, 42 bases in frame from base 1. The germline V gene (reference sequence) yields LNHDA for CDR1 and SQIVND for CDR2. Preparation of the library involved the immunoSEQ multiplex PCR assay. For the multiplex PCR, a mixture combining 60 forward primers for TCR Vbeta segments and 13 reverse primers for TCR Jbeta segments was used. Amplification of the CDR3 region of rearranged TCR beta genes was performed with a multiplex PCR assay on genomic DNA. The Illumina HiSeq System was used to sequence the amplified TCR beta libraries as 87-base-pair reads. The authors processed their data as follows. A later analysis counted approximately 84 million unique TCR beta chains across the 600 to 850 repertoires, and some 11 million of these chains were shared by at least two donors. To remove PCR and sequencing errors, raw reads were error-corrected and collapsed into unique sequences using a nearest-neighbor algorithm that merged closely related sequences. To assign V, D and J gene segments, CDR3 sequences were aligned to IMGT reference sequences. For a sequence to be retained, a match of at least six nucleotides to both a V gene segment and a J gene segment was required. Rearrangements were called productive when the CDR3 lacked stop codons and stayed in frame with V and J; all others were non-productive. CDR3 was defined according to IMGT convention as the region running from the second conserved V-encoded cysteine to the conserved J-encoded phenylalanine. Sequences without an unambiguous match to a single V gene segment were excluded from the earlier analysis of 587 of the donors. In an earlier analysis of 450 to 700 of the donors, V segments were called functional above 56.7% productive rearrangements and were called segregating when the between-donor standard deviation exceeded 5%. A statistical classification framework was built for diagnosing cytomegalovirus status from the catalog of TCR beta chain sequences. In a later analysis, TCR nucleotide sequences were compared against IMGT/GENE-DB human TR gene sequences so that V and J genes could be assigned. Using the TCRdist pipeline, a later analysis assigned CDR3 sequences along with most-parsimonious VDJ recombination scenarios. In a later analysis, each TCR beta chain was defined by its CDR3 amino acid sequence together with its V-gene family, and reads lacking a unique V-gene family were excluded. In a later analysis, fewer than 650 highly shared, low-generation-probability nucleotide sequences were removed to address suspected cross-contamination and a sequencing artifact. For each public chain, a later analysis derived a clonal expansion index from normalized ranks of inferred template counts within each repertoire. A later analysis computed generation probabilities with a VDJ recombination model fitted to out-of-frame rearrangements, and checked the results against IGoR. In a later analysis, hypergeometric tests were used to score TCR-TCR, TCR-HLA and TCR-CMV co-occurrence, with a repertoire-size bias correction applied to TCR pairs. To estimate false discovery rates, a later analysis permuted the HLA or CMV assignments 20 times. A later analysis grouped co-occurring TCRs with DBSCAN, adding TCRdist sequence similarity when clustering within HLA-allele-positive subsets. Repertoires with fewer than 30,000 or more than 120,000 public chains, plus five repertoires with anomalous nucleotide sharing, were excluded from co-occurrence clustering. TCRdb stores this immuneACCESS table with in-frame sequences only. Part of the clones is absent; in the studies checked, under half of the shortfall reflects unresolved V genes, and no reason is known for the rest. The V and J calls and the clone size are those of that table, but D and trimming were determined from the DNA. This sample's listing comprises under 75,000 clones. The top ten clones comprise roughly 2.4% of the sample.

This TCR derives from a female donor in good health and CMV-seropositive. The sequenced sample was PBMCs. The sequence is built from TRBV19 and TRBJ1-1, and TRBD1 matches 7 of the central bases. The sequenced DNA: TGTGCCAGTAGTTGGGGACAGCTGAACACTGAAGCTTTCTTT. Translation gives CASSWGQLNTEAFF.